Listed below are T cell receptor beta chains from one sample, sequenced in a study of blood T cell repertoires in COVID-19. Sequenced by immunoSEQ multiplex PCR; TCRdb stores in-frame clones only, minus some. The sample contains some 150,000 clones, over 80% of which appear only once. The sample comprised peripheral blood. Receptors originate from a human donor in a cohort sampled during active COVID-19. CDR3s include the opening cysteine and the closing phenylalanine or tryptophan. The order of the fields is J gene, V gene, clone size, CDR3 protein. Rows give clone size only sometimes, using once, few, many, or a class for an expanded clone.

TRBJ1-2 | TRBV19 | . | CASSILGGFGYTF
TRBJ1-2 | TRBV28 | . | CASSFQAGKYGYTF
TRBJ1-5 | TRBV10-3 | . | CAISDSDRGLQPQHF
TRBJ2-3 | TRBV3-1/TRBV3-2 | . | CASSQVGTLGTDTQYF
TRBJ2-1 | TRBV6-4 | once | CASRIIAGGPSEQFF
TRBJ2-7 | TRBV5-1 | . | CASSRLDFPVQYF
TRBJ2-3 | TRBV7-2 | . | CASSSRTGSDTQYF
TRBJ2-2 | TRBV6-2/TRBV6-3 | . | CASSWTGYTGELFF
TRBJ2-1 | TRBV6-6 | . | CASSRGTSRSSSYNEQFF
TRBJ2-1 | TRBV5-3 | . | CARSLSGRSYNEQFF
TRBJ2-6 | TRBV7-2 | . | CASSLGGVSGANVLTF
TRBJ2-3 | TRBV7-9 | . | CASSPTGTSGIGDTQYF
TRBJ1-3 | TRBV5-1 | few | CASSDRGGAGNTIYF
TRBJ2-7 | TRBV5-1 | . | CASSLRDSLYEQYF
TRBJ2-1 | TRBV19 | . | CASPPTTSATYNEQFF
TRBJ1-3 | TRBV2 | . | CASSWTGRDTIYF
TRBJ1-5 | TRBV2 | few | CASRDSPNQPQHF
TRBJ1-6 | TRBV4-1 | . | CASSHRTGDSSYNSPLHF